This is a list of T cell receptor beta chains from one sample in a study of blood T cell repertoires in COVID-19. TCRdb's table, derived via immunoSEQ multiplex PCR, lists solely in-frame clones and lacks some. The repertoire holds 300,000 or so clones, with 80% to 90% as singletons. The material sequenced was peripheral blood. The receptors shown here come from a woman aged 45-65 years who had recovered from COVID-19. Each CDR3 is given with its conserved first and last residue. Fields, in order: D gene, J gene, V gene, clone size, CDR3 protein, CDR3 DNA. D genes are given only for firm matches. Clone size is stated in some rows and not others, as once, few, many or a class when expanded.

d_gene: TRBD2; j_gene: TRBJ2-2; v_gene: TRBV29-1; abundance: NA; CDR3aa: CSGSRTSGTGELFF; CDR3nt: TGCAGCGGATCTCGGACTAGTGGCACCGGGGAGCTGTTTTTT
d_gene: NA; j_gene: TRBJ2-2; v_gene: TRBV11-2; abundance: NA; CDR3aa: CASSSLLTGELFF; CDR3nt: TGTGCCAGCAGCTCCCTACTAACTGGGGAGCTGTTTTTT
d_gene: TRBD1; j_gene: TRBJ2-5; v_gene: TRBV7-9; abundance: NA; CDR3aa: CASSPGQGFLETQYF; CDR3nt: TGTGCCAGCAGCCCTGGACAGGGATTTTTGGAGACCCAGTACTTC
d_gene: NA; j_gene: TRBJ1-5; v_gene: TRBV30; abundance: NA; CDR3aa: CAWSGGEGQPQHF; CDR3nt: TGTGCCTGGAGTGGAGGGGAGGGTCAGCCCCAGCATTTT
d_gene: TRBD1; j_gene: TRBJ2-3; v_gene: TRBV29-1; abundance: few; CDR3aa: CSVEPTQGAGTDTQYF; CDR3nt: TGCAGCGTTGAACCCACACAGGGGGCGGGCACAGATACGCAGTATTTT
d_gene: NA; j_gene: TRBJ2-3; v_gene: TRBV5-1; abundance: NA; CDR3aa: CASSLFEEITDTQYF; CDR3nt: TGCGCCAGCAGCTTGTTTGAGGAAATCACAGATACGCAGTATTTT
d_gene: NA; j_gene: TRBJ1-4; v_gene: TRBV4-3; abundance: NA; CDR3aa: CASSQVFRDSGEKLFF; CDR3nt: TGCGCCAGCAGCCAAGTCTTTAGGGACTCGGGTGAAAAACTGTTTTTT
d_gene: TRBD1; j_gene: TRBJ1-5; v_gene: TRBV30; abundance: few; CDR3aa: CAWTGQGKGMNQPQHF; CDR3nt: TGTGCCTGGACGGGACAGGGTAAAGGGATGAATCAGCCCCAGCATTTT
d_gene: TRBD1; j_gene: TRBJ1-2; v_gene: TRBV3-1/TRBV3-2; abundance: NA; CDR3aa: CASGTGRRGYGYTF; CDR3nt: TGTGCCAGCGGGACAGGTCGACGAGGCTATGGCTACACCTTC
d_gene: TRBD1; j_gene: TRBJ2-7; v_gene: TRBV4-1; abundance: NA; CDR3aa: CASSQDPGQPNYEQYF; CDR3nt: TGCGCCAGCAGCCAAGACCCGGGACAGCCGAACTACGAGCAGTACTTC
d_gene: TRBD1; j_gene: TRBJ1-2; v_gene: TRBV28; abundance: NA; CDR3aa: CASSLYYRGANYGYTF; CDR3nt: TGTGCCAGCAGTTTATACTACAGGGGAGCTAACTATGGCTACACCTTC
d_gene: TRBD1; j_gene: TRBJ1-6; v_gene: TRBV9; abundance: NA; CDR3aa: CASSGTGPSNSPLHF; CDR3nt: TGTGCCAGCAGCGGGACAGGGCCCAGTAATTCACCCCTCCACTTT
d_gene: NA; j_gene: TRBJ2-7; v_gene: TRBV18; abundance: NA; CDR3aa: CASSPRQTYEQYF; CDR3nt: TGTGCCAGCTCACCCAGACAGACCTACGAGCAGTACTTC
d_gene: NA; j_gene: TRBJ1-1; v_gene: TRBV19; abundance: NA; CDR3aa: CATRRGMEAFF; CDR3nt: TGTGCCACCCGGCGGGGGATGGAGGCTTTCTTT
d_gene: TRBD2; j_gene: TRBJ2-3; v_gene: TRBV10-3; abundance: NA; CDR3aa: CATSGGETDTQYF; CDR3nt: TGTGCCACCTCGGGGGGAGAGACAGATACGCAGTATTTT
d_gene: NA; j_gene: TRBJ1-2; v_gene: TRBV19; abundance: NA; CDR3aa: CASSIETGRGYTF; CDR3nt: TGTGCCAGTAGTATAGAAACAGGGCGCGGCTACACCTTC